Each of the 10 T cell receptor beta chains below was sequenced from the same sample in a study of T cells in Graves' hyperthyroidism and ophthalmopathy. Amplification yielded TCR beta CDR3 regions, with RNA transcripts as the source. First-round RT-PCR with HTBI primers amplified the TCR CDR3 region. TCRdb passed the multiplex PCR reads through MiXCR, listing each CDR3 protein once. The sample includes roughly 720,000 distinct CDR3 sequences, roughly 17% of them seen just once. Sequenced: blood. Receptors originate from a man in his forties or fifties with Graves' hyperthyroidism.

This clonotype was seen repeatedly, ten times or more. The chain uses TRBV7-9 and TRBJ2-3, with TRBD2 matching over 9 bases. Trimming removed 1 base from V and 2 bases from J; junction bases left unmatched: 10. Germline loops: CDR1 SEHNR, CDR2 FQNEAQ (reference sequence). The CDR3 has 18 residues. The CDR3 coding sequence is TGTGCCAGCAGCTTAGACCCTGGGACTAGCAAATACACAGATACGCAGTATTTT. This translates into CASSLDPGTSKYTDTQYF.

This chain uses TRBV13 with TRBJ2-7; the match to TRBD2 covers 7 bases. V shed 5 bases and J 5 bases; nucleotides not matched to a gene: 3. The germline V gene encodes CDR1 PRHDT and CDR2 FYEKMQ (reference sequence). This CDR3 region has 12 residues. The CDR3 DNA follows: TGTGCCAGCAGCCGGGACTACCACGAGCAGTACTTC. It encodes CASSRDYHEQYF.

This clonotype was picked up many times. The chain joins TRBV9 to TRBJ2-7; TRBD2 aligns across 11 bases. The CDR3 contains 18 residues. Germline V lookup: CDR1 SGDLS, CDR2 YYNGEE. Germline trimming cut 4 bases from V and 3 bases from J; bases unmatched to any gene: 15. This CDR3 reads CASSPEGGGTSGYYEQYF. The CDR3 coding sequence is TGTGCCAGCAGCCCAGAGGGAGGGGGGACTAGCGGTTACTACGAGCAGTACTTC.

This clonotype was observed a few times. The rearrangement uses TRBV20-1 and TRBJ2-3; possibly TRBD1 for D (5 bases). The CDR3 runs to 15 residues. Germline values: CDR1 DFQATT, CDR2 SNEGSKA (reference sequence). V was clipped by 5 bases and J by 2 bases, with 17 bases between them. For the CDR3, the DNA is TGCAGTGCTCCGGTTATCAGGGCCTACACAGATACGCAGTATTTT. Translating gives CSAPVIRAYTDTQYF.

This chain connects TRBV29-1 to TRBJ1-4; D remains ambiguous. CDR3 length equals 11 residues. Germline CDR1 SQVTM, CDR2 ANQGSEA. The ends were cut back, 4 bases at V and 8 bases at J, with 8 bases in the middle. This CDR3 is CSVGRGEKLFF. CDR3 DNA sequence: TGCAGCGTTGGACGAGGAGAAAAACTGTTTTTT.

The chain is built from TRBV19 and TRBJ2-3; weak D call: TRBD1 (5 bases). V gave up 3 bases and J gave up 0 bases, with 13 bases separating them. Germline V gene sequence: CDR1 LNHDA, CDR2 SQIVND (reference sequence). The CDR3 runs to 16 residues. CDR3 in DNA: TGTGCCAGTAGTATTTGGGGCGGAACTAGCACAGATACGCAGTATTTT. Its protein is CASSIWGGTSTDTQYF.

This sequence joins TRBV15 and TRBJ2-1, with TRBD2 identical over 7 bases. The CDR3 covers 14 residues. The germline gives CDR1 LNHNV, CDR2 YYDKDF (reference sequence). Germline trimming cut 5 bases from V and 7 bases from J; bases unmatched to any gene: 8. The CDR3 is CATSLRLAWNEQFF. Here the CDR3 DNA reads TGTGCCACCAGCTTACGACTAGCATGGAATGAGCAGTTCTTC.

There are many counts of this clonotype. This chain uses TRBV13 with TRBJ2-7; D gene uncertain. Germline V CDR1 and CDR2: PRHDT, FYEKMQ (reference sequence). V shed 6 bases and J shed 2 bases, with 11 bases lying between them. This CDR3 comprises 13 residues. In DNA form, the CDR3 reads TGTGCCAGCAGTCCCCTGACCCCCTACGAGCAGTACTTC. This translates into CASSPLTPYEQYF. Full variable domain (outside the CDR3, taken from reference TRBV13 and TRBJ2-7): AAGVIQSPRHLIKEKRETATLKCYPIPRHDTVYWYQQGPGQDPQFLISFYEKMQSDKGSIPDRFSAQQFSDYHSELNMSSLELGDSALYFCASSPLTPYEQYFGPGTRLTVT.

Concerning this clonotype itself: A much larger clone is a single base away; this may be a read error. No conserved phenylalanine or tryptophan is present at the end of the CDR3, so a read error is the likely explanation. The chain employs TRBV18 and TRBJ2-1, with D uncertain. The CDR3 is 13 amino acids. In germline, CDR1 is KGHSH, CDR2 LQKENI. Deletions cut 0 bases from V and 3 bases from J, with 3 bases between. The CDR3 here is CASSPPHYNEQFL. The CDR3 DNA follows: TGTGCCAGCTCACCACCACACTACAATGAGCAGTTCCTC.

This clonotype was counted at least ten times. This chain joins TRBV11-2 and TRBJ1-2, with 10 bases fitting TRBD1. Germline V lookup: CDR1 SGHAT, CDR2 FQNNGV. V lost 5 bases, J lost 0 bases, and 6 bases stayed unmatched. The CDR3 extends over 16 amino acids. CDR3 nucleotide sequence: TGTGCCAGCAGCGCCCCCGGGACAGGGGCTAACTATGGCTACACCTTC. It is translated as CASSAPGTGANYGYTF.